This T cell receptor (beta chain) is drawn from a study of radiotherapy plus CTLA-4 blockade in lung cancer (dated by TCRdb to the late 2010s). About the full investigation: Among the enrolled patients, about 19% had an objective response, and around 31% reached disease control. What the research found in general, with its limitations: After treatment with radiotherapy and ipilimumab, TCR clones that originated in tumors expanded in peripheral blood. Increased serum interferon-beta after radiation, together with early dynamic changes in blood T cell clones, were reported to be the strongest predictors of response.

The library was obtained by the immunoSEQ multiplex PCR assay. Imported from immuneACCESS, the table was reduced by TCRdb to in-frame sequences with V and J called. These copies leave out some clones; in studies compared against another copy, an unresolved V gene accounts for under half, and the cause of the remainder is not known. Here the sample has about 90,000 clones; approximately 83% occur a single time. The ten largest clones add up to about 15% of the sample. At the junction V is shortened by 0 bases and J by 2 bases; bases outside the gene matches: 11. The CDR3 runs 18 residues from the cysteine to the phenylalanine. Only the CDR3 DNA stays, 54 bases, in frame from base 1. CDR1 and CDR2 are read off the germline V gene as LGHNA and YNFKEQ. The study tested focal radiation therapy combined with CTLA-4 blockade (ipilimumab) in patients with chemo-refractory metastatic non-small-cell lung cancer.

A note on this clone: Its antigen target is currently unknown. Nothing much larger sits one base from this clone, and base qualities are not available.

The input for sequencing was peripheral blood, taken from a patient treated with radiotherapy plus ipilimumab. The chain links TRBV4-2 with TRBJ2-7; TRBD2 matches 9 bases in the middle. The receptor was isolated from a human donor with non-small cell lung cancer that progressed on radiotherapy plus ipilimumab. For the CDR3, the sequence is CASSQDMGGLAITYEQYF. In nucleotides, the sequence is TGTGCCAGCAGCCAAGATATGGGGGGACTAGCTATAACCTACGAGCAGTACTTC.